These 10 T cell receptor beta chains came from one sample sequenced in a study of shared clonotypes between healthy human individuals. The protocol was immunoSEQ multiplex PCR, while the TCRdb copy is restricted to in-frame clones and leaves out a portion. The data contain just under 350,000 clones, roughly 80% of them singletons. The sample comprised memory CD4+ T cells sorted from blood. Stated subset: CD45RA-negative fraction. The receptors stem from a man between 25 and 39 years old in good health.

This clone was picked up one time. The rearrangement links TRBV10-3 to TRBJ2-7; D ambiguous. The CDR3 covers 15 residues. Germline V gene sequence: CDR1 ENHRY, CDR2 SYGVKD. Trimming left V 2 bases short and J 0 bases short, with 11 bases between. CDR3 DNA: TGTGCCATCAGTGAGCCCAGGCCGTCCTCCTACGAGCAGTACTTC. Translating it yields CAISEPRPSSYEQYF.

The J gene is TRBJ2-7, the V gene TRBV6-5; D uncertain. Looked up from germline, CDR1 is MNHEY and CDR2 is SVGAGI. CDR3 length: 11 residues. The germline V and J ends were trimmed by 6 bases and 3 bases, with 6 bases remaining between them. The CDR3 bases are TGTGCCAGCAGCCGGAACTACGAGCAGTACTTC. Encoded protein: CASSRNYEQYF.

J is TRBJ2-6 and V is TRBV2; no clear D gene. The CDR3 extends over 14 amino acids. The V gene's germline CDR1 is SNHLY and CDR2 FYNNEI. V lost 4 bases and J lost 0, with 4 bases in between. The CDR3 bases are TGTGCCAGCAGTGCTAGCTCTGGGGCCAACGTCCTGACTTTC. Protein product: CASSASSGANVLTF.

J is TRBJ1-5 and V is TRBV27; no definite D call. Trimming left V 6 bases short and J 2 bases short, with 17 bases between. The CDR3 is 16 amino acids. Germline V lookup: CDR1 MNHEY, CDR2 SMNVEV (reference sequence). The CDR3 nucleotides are TGTGCCAGCAGCCCCCGATCCCGGAGGGGCAATCAGCCCCAGCATTTT. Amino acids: CASSPRSRRGNQPQHF.

The CDR3 loop is CASSLRGDGNYGYTF. For the CDR3, the DNA is TGTGCCAGCAGCTTAAGGGGAGATGGAAACTATGGCTACACCTTC. The rearrangement uses TRBV7-6 and TRBJ1-2, with D perhaps matching TRBD1 (5 bases). Germline values: CDR1 SGHVS, CDR2 FNYEAQ. Trimming removed 2 bases at V and 2 bases at J, with 12 bases between. The CDR3 loop spans 15 amino acids.

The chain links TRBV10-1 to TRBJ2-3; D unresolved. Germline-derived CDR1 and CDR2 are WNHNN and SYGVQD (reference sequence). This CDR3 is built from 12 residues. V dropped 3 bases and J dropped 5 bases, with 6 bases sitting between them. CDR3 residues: CASSDFEDTQYF. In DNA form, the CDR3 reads TGCGCCAGCAGTGATTTCGAAGATACGCAGTATTTT.

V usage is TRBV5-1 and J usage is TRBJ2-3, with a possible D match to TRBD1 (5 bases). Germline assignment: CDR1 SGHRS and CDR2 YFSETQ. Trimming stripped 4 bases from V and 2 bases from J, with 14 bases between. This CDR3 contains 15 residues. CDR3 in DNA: TGCGCCAGCAGCCCGGTCAGGGTGTCCACAGATACGCAGTATTTT. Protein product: CASSPVRVSTDTQYF.

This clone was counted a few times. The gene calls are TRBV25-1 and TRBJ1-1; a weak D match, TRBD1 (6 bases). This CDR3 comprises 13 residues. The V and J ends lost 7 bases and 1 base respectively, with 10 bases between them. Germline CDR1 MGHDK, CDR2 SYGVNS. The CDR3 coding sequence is TGTGCCAGCATCCCGGGGGCGAACACTGAAGCTTTCTTT. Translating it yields CASIPGANTEAFF.

The CDR3 DNA sequence: TGCAGCGTACGGCCAACCCAATCCTACGAGCAGTACTTC. Protein: CSVRPTQSYEQYF. This sequence joins TRBV29-1 and TRBJ2-7; D ambiguous. Per germline, CDR1 SQVTM and CDR2 ANQGSEA. The CDR3 runs 13 residues. Between the trimmed V and J ends, which lost 6 bases and 1 base, there was a span of 13 bases.

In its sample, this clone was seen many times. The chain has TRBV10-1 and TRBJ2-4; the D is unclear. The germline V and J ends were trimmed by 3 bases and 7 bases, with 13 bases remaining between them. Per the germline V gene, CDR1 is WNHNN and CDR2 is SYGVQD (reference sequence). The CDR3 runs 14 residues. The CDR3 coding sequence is TGCGCCAGCAGTGACATCGGAGTGGGTAACATTCAGTACTTC. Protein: CASSDIGVGNIQYF.